The subject of this entry is one TCR beta chain. This clonotype was counted a few times. The antigen it binds to is not known. Base qualities were left out, and no much larger clone turns up one base away. Standard classification criteria for type 1 or type 2 diabetes were met by all diabetic patients, and glucose and C-peptide were assessed by WHO-recommended methods. Exclusion applied to any donor with other autoimmune diseases or infections within the previous four weeks. A roughly 11-milliliter sample of peripheral blood was drawn from every participant. PBMCs were isolated with LymphoPrep density separation. This sample was taken from a study of type 1 and type 2 diabetes patients (dated by TCRdb to 2016 to 2018). About the investigation overall: Recruited in China, the cohort was made up of about nine type 1 diabetes patients, four type 2 diabetes patients and 6 or 7 nondiabetic controls. When roughly 20-cycle amplification was compared with approximately 25-cycle amplification, V gene usage looked similar, suggesting that primer efficiencies were similar and PCR bias was random. A total of 15 million to 20 million paired-end reads were generated across the whole study. Throughout the study, CD4 or CD8 MicroBeads on MACS columns were used to positively select CD4+ and CD8+ T cells from PBMCs. Paired-end sequencing of TCRbeta libraries was performed on Illumina HiSeq 2000 or MiSeq instruments. Type 2 diabetes patients were included as a disease comparison group for the type 1 diabetes patients. TCRbeta repertoires were profiled by high-throughput sequencing in the study to compare type 1 diabetes, type 2 diabetes and nondiabetic individuals.

Data came from an Illumina MiSeq. Genomic DNA from sorted T cell subsets was used as template for TCRbeta CDR3 amplification. The TCRbeta CDR3 region was amplified by multiplex PCR using 30 forward and 13 reverse primers. After the PCR products were purified with AMPure XP beads, a second PCR of 25 cycles was run to add indices and adaptors. Libraries were gel-purified using the QIAquick Gel Extraction Kit before sequencing. As for the original processing: FLASH was used to merge paired-end reads, and IgBLAST was used to align the merged reads to IMGT V, D and J germline references. Reads with below 70% alignment identity to germline references were discarded, and 9.5 million to 14 million reads were retained study-wide. IMGT definitions were followed to assign CDR3 boundaries, reading frame and productivity. Highly-expanded clones were defined as clones making up 1% or more of reads, and normalized Shannon entropy was used to measure diversity. Unpaired two-tailed t-tests were used to test for differences in Shannon entropy between groups. TCRdb trimmed the raw reads at Q25, called clones with MiXCR and kept productive beta chains. Each CDR3 protein gets just one entry, which takes the most common genes and DNA from the rows behind it. These V and J calls are TCRdb output, not the study's own analysis. Present in this sample are 250,000 to 300,000 distinct CDR3 sequences, more than 40% of which were seen just once. The top ten constitute about an eighth of the sample.

Overall study results and their limits: Few highly-expanded CD4+ clones, median one, were found in type 2 diabetes patients, accounting for a median approximately 4% of reads. Type 2 diabetes and control samples had highly correlated V and J gene usage patterns, with the correlation between samples averaging roughly 0.97. Because only a limited number of T2D and control samples were sequenced, some T1D-only HECs might also appear in more T2D or control samples. In both CD4+ and CD8+ T cells, type 2 diabetes repertoires were highly diverse, with diversity significantly greater than that of type 1 diabetes repertoires. The study groups were not matched for age and gender, which could possibly have biased interpretation.

V lost 6 bases and J lost 4 bases; the stretch between them is 7 bases long. The CDR3 spans 13 residues, from the cysteine through the phenylalanine. Solely the CDR3 DNA is kept, with 39 bases framed from the first base. The sample was peripheral blood mononuclear cells (PBMCs). The clonotype was recovered from a man between 18 and 29 years old with type 2 diabetes. The chain joins TRBV12-3 or TRBV12-4 to TRBJ1-6, with the identity of the D gene unclear. The CDR3 here reads CASRLGYNSPLHF. The DNA sequence is as follows: TGTGCCAGCAGACTCGGGTATAATTCACCCCTCCACTTT.